This is a list of T cell receptor beta chains from one sample in a study of vaccination and CD4 T cells after COVID-19. MiXCR, run by TCRdb on the PCR reads, gives a single entry per CDR3 protein. Among 15,000 to 20,000 distinct CDR3 sequences listed, around 28% were seen once. These TCRs' antigens remain unknown. Sequencing was done on a sample of cultured CD4+ T cells from blood. The receptors were gathered from a human donor with COVID-19. CDR3s include the opening cysteine and the closing phenylalanine or tryptophan. The order of the fields is D gene, V gene, J gene, clone size, CDR3 DNA, CDR3 protein. D genes are given only for firm matches. Where a row states a size, it is once, few, many or the class of an expanded clone; other rows omit it.

.,TRBV19,TRBJ2-6,few,TGTGCCAGTCACAGGGTGTCCGGGGCCAACGTCCTGACTTTC,CASHRVSGANVLTF
.,TRBV5-5,TRBJ2-3,.,TGTGCCAGCAGCTTGGGCATAGTATCAGATACGCAGTATTTT,CASSLGIVSDTQYF
.,TRBV6-1,TRBJ1-6,medium-sized,TGTGCCAGCAGTGCAGGGCCCTATAATTCACCCCTCCACTTT,CASSAGPYNSPLHF
.,TRBV6-2/TRBV6-3,TRBJ1-1,.,TGTGCCAGCATATGGCGATCGAACACTGAAGCTTTCTTT,CASIWRSNTEAFF
.,TRBV19,TRBJ1-3,few,TGTGCCAGTAGTACCCTGAGACACTCTGGAAACACCATATATTTT,CASSTLRHSGNTIYF
TRBD1,TRBV19,TRBJ1-5,few,TGTGCCAGTAGTGTCAAGGGGGCTTTGAGCAATCAGCCCCAGCATTTT,CASSVKGALSNQPQHF
.,TRBV28,TRBJ2-5,.,TGTGCCAGCAGTTTAAGTCCGGGGCTCGGGTCTTTACAAGAGACCCAGTACTTC,CASSLSPGLGSLQETQYF
.,TRBV7-9,TRBJ1-1,.,TGTGCCAGCAGCGCTGGACAGTCGAACACTGAAGCTTTCTTT,CASSAGQSNTEAFF
.,TRBV19,TRBJ2-5,.,TGTGCCAGTAGTATTGGACTCCGGAGGGGCCAAGAGACCCAGTACTTC,CASSIGLRRGQETQYF
.,TRBV9,TRBJ1-1,.,TGTGCCAGCAGCCAGGGGCAGGGGAGTACTGAAGCTTTCTTT,CASSQGQGSTEAFF
.,TRBV20-1,TRBJ2-7,.,TGCAGTGCTAGAGATGGGGCAGCCCGAACGGGCGAGCAGTACTTC,CSARDGAARTGEQYF
.,TRBV11-3,TRBJ2-2,.,TGTGCCAGCAGCTTAGCTCTGGCGAACACCGGGGAGCTGTTTTTT,CASSLALANTGELFF
.,TRBV7-9,TRBJ2-5,.,TGTGCCAGCAGCTTGGGTTGGGAGACCCAGTACTTC,CASSLGWETQYF
.,TRBV15,TRBJ2-5,.,TGTGCCACCAGCACAGAAGAGACCCAGTACTTC,CATSTEETQYF
.,TRBV27,TRBJ2-5,few,TGTGCCAGCAGGTCCGATGGGGCTAGCTGGGGGACCCAGTACTTC,CASRSDGASWGTQYF
.,TRBV30,TRBJ1-1,.,TGTGCCTGGAAGGAAACAGATATGAACACTGAAGCTTTCTTT,CAWKETDMNTEAFF
.,TRBV6-2/TRBV6-3,TRBJ2-2,.,TGTGCCAGCAGGCCCGGACGGGACACCGGGGAGCTGTTTTTT,CASRPGRDTGELFF
TRBD2,TRBV12-3/TRBV12-4,TRBJ2-7,.,TGTGCCAGCAGCCGCGGACTAGCGGGGGGGTACGCCCTCTACGAGCAGTACTTC,CASSRGLAGGYALYEQYF
.,TRBV19,TRBJ1-1,.,TGTGCCAGTAATTGGCCGGGGGCAAATGAAGCTTTCTTT,CASNWPGANEAFF
.,TRBV19,TRBJ2-5,.,TGTGCCAGTAGTTTTACCGGGACAAAAAGTCAAGAGACCCAGTACTTC,CASSFTGTKSQETQYF
.,TRBV29-1,TRBJ2-1,.,TGCACCGGCGTAAGCTCCTACAATGAGCAGTTCTTC,CTGVSSYNEQFF
.,TRBV5-1,TRBJ2-7,.,TGCGCCAGCAGCTTGGCGGGGACTTCCTACGAGCAGTACTTC,CASSLAGTSYEQYF
.,TRBV7-2,TRBJ2-5,.,TGTGCCAGCAGCTTAGGGATCGCGGAGACCCAGTACTTC,CASSLGIAETQYF
TRBD1,TRBV5-8,TRBJ1-4,.,TGTGCCAGCAGCCAGGACAGGCAAAAACTGTTTTTT,CASSQDRQKLFF
.,TRBV5-1,TRBJ2-3,.,TGCGCCAGCTCCCGGAATTTAGGGGATACGCAGTATTTT,CASSRNLGDTQYF
.,TRBV11-3,TRBJ1-1,.,TGTGCCAGCAGCTTAGACCAGGGCAGCGCTGAAGCTTTCTTT,CASSLDQGSAEAFF
.,TRBV7-2,TRBJ1-1,few,TGTGCCAGCAGCGCCGGGACCGGCGGGACTGAAGCTTTCTTT,CASSAGTGGTEAFF
.,TRBV7-2,TRBJ1-1,.,TGTGCCAGCAGCGGGGCCGTGATGAACACTGAAGCTTTCTTT,CASSGAVMNTEAFF
TRBD1,TRBV28,TRBJ1-1,.,TGTGCCAGCAGTGCTCCGGGACAGGGATCCACTGAAGCTTTCTTT,CASSAPGQGSTEAFF
.,TRBV18,TRBJ1-2,few,TGTGCCAGCTCACCAAGTCCCATCGGTACCTATGGCTACACCTTC,CASSPSPIGTYGYTF
.,TRBV7-2,TRBJ1-2,few,TGTGCCAGCAGCTCCCCCGGGCGGGGTCGGGGCTACACCTTC,CASSSPGRGRGYTF
.,TRBV27,TRBJ1-1,few,TGTGCCAGCAGTTTACGTCAAAGAAACACTGAAGCTTTCTTT,CASSLRQRNTEAFF
.,TRBV5-6,TRBJ1-6,.,TGTGCCAGCAGCTTTTACGAAGCTAGGCATAGCTCCTATAATTCACCCCTCCACTTT,CASSFYEARHSSYNSPLHF
.,TRBV7-9,TRBJ2-3,few,TGTGCCAGCAGCTTAGCGGGGGCCCCAGATACGCAGTATTTT,CASSLAGAPDTQYF
TRBD1,TRBV19,TRBJ1-5,.,TGTGCCAGTAGTATTATGCTTCGGACAGGGGATCAGCCCCAGCATTTT,CASSIMLRTGDQPQHF
TRBD1,TRBV7-2,TRBJ2-2,few,TGTGCCAGCAGCTTCGGACAGGGGAGGGGCACCGGGGAGCTGTTTTTT,CASSFGQGRGTGELFF
TRBD1,TRBV6-1,TRBJ1-2,.,TGTGCCAGCAGTCCAACCGGGACAGGCTCTAACTATGGCTACACCTTC,CASSPTGTGSNYGYTF
TRBD1,TRBV2,TRBJ1-6,few,TGTGCCAGCAGCGTACAGGGGAGGAAAGGGTCACCCCTCCACTTT,CASSVQGRKGSPLHF
.,TRBV20-1,TRBJ1-6,few,TGCAGTGCTAGATACGCGGGGCTACGCTATAATTCACCCCTCCACTTT,CSARYAGLRYNSPLHF
.,TRBV7-9,TRBJ1-2,.,TGTGCCAGCAGCTTAGAAGAGGGGGTGTATGGCTACACCTTC,CASSLEEGVYGYTF
.,TRBV5-1,TRBJ2-7,.,TGCGCCAGCAGCTTGAGTTGGGCGTCCTACGAGCAGTACTTC,CASSLSWASYEQYF
.,TRBV5-1,TRBJ2-3,once,TGCGCCAGCAGCCCCCCGGTGGTAGCAGGAGATACGCAGTATTTT,CASSPPVVAGDTQYF
.,TRBV10-3,TRBJ1-6,few,TGTGCCGTGTTTGGGCCACCCCTCCACTTT,CAVFGPPLHF
.,TRBV14,TRBJ2-7,.,TGTGCCAGCAGCCAACTGTCAGGGGGGCTGACGGAGCAGTACTTC,CASSQLSGGLTEQYF
TRBD2,TRBV24-1,TRBJ2-1,.,TGTGCCACCGAGGCTAGCGGGGCCTCGGGGGCCTACAATGAGCAGTTCTTC,CATEASGASGAYNEQFF
.,TRBV6-1,TRBJ1-4,.,TGTGCCAGCAGTGAAGCCCGAATTTGGCAGGGCCCAACTAATGAAAAACTGTTTTTT,CASSEARIWQGPTNEKLFF
TRBD2,TRBV4-1,TRBJ2-1,.,TGCACCAGCAGCCAAGACTTGCGGGGGGGCTCCTACAATGAGCAGTTCTTC,CTSSQDLRGGSYNEQFF
.,TRBV9,TRBJ2-3,.,TGTGCCAGCAGCGCCTGGACAGATACGCAGTATTTT,CASSAWTDTQYF
TRBD2,TRBV6-5,TRBJ2-5,.,TGTGCCAGCAGTTACGCCCGGGGCCTAGCGGGGGCACAAGAGACCCAGTACTTC,CASSYARGLAGAQETQYF
.,TRBV20-1,TRBJ2-5,.,TGCAGTGCACCTAGGACTAACCAAGAGACCCAGTACTTC,CSAPRTNQETQYF
.,TRBV6-1,TRBJ2-5,.,TGTGCCAGCAGAAGACTAGGGACCCAGTACTTC,CASRRLGTQYF
.,TRBV24-1,TRBJ2-2,.,TGTGTCACTAGGGGGGGCCGGGGAACCGGGGAGCTGTTTTTT,CVTRGGRGTGELFF
TRBD1,TRBV7-2,TRBJ1-2,.,TGTGCCAGCAGTTTGGACAGGGCGGGTTATGGCTACACCTTC,CASSLDRAGYGYTF
.,TRBV19,TRBJ1-5,few,TGTGCCAGTAGTATCAGGCAGGGGAGATATCAGCCCCAGCATTTT,CASSIRQGRYQPQHF
.,TRBV27,TRBJ1-2,medium-sized,TGTGCCAGCAGTTTAGGCCGCGGGGGGCGCGATAACTATGGCTACACCTTC,CASSLGRGGRDNYGYTF
.,TRBV18,TRBJ1-4,.,TGTGCCAGCTCACCACCCTCGGGCGGGGAAAAACTGTTTTTT,CASSPPSGGEKLFF